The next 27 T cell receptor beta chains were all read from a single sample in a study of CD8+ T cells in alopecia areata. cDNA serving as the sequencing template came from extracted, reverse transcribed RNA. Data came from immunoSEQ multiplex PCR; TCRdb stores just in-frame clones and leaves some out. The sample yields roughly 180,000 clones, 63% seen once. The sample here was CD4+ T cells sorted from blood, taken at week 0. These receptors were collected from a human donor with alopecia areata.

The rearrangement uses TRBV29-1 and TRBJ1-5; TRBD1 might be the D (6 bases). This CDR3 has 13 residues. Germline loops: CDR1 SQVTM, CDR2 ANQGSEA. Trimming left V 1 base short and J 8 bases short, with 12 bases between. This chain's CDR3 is CSVEGQEGEPQHF. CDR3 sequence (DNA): TGCAGCGTTGAAGGACAGGAAGGTGAGCCCCAGCATTTT.

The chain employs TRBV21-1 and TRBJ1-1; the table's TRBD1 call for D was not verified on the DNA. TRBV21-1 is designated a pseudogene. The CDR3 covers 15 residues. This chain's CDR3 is CASSPVGQPNTEAFF. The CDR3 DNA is TGTGCCAGCAGCCCCGTCGGACAGCCGAACACTGAAGCTTTCTTT.

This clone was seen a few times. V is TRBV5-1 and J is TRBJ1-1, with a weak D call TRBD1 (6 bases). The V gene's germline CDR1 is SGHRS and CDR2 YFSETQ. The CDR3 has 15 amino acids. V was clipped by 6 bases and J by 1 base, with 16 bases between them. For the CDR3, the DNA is TGCGCCAGCAAGAGCATGGACAGACCGAACACTGAAGCTTTCTTT. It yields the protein CASKSMDRPNTEAFF.

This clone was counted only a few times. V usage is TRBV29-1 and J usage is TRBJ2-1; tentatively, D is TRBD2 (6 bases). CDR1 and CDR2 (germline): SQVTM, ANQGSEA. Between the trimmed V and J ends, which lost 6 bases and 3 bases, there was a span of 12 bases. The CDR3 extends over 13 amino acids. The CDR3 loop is CSVVGTHYNEQFF. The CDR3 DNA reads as TGCAGCGTGGTCGGGACTCACTACAATGAGCAGTTCTTC.

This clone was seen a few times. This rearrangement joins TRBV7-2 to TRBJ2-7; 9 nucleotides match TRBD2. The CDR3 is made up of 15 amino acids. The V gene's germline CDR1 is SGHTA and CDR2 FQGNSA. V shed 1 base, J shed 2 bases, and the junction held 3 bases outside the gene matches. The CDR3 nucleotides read TGTGCCAGCAGCTTAGAAGCGGGGGGTACCTACGAGCAGTACTTC. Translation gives CASSLEAGGTYEQYF.

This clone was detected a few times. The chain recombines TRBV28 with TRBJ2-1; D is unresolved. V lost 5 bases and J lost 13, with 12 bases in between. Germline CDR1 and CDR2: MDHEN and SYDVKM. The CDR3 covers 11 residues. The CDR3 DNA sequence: TGTGCCAGCAGTCTGCCCCCGCAACAGTTCTTC. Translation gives CASSLPPQQFF. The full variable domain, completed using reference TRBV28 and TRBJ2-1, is DVKVTQSSRYLVKRTGEKVFLECVQDMDHENMFWYRQDPGLGLRLIYFSYDVKMKEKGDIPEGYSVSREKKERFSLILESASTNQTSMYLCASSLPPQQFFGPGTRLTVL.

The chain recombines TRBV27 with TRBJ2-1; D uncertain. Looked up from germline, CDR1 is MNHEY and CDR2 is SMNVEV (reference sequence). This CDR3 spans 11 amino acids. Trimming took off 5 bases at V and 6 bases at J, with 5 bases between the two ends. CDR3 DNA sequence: TGTGCCAGCAGTCTTCGCAATGAGCAGTTCTTC. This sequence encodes CASSLRNEQFF.

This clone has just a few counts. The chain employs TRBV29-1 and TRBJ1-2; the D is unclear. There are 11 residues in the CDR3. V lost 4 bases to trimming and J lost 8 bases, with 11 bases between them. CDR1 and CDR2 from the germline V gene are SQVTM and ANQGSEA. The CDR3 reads CSVGGLEGYTF. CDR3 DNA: TGCAGCGTTGGGGGATTGGAGGGCTACACCTTC.

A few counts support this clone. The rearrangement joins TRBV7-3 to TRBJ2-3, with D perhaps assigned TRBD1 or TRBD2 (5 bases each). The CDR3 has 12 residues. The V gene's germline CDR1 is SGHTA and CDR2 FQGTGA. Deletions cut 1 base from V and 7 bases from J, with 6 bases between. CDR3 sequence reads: CASSLKGHTQYF. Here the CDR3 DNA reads TGTGCCAGCAGCTTAAAGGGACATACGCAGTATTTT. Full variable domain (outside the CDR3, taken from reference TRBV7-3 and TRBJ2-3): GAGVSQTPSNKVTEKGKYVELRCDPISGHTALYWYRQSLGQGPEFLIYFQGTGAADDSGLPNDRFFAVRPEGSVSTLKIQRTERGDSAVYLCASSLKGHTQYFGPGTRLTVL.

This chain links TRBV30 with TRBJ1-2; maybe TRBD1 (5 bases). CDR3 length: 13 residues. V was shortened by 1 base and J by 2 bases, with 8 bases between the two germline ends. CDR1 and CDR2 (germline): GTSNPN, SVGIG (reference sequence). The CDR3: CAWSADSNYGYTF. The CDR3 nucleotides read TGTGCCTGGAGTGCCGACAGCAACTATGGCTACACCTTC.

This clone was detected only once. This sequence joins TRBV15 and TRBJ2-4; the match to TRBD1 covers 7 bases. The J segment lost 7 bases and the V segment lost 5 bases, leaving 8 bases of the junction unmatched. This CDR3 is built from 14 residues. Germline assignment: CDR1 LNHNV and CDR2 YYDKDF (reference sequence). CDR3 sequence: CATSGQERVNIQYF. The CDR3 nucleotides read TGTGCCACCAGCGGACAGGAGAGGGTTAACATTCAGTACTTC.

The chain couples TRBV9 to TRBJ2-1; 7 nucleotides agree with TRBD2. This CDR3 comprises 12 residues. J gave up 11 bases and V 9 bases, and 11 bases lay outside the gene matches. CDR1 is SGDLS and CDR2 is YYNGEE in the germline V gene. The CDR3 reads CATSFSGDQQFF. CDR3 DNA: TGTGCCACCTCCTTCAGCGGGGACCAGCAGTTCTTC.

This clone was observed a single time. CDR3 region: CATNREGTGELFF. The CDR3 DNA is TGCGCCACGAATCGAGAGGGAACCGGGGAGCTGTTTTTT. The V and J genes are TRBV5-1 and TRBJ2-2; D perhaps matches TRBD2 (5 bases). Per germline, CDR1 SGHRS and CDR2 YFSETQ. V was cut by 9 bases and J by 5 bases, with 14 bases left in between. The CDR3 is made up of 13 amino acids.

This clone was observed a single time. This CDR3 reads CAWRLGQGASYNSPLHF. The CDR3 coding sequence is TGTGCCTGGAGGTTAGGACAGGGGGCTTCGTATAATTCACCCCTCCACTTT. The chain carries TRBV30 and TRBJ1-6; TRBD1 matches at 11 bases. Germline assignment: CDR1 GTSNPN and CDR2 SVGIG (reference sequence). V lost 3 bases and J lost 4; bases outside the gene matches: 8. The CDR3 has 17 residues.

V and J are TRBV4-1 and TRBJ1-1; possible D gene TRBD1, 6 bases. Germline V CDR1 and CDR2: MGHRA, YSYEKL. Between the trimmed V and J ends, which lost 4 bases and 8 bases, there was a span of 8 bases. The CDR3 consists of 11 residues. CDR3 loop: CASSRQGEAFF. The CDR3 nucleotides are TGCGCCAGCAGCCGTCAGGGGGAAGCTTTCTTT.

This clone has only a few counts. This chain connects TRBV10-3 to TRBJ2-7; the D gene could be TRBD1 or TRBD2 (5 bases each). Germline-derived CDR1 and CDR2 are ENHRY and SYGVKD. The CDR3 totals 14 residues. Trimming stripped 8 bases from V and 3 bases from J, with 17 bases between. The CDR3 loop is CAIQRDRSNYEQYF. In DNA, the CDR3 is TGTGCCATCCAACGGGACCGTTCTAACTACGAGCAGTACTTC.

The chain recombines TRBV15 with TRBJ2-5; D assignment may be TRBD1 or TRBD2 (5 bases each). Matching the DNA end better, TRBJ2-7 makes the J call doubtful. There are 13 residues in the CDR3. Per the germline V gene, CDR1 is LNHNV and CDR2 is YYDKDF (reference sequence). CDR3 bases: TGTGCCACCAGCGGGGACCCAAGGGGCGAGCAGTACTTC. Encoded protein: CATSGDPRGEQYF.

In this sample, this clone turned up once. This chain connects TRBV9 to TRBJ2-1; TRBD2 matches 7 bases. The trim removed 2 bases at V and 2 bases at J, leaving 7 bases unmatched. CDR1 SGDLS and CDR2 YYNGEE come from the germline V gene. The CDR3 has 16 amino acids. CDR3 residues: CASSVGGSVPYNEQFF. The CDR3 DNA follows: TGTGCCAGCAGCGTCGGGGGGTCAGTCCCCTACAATGAGCAGTTCTTC.

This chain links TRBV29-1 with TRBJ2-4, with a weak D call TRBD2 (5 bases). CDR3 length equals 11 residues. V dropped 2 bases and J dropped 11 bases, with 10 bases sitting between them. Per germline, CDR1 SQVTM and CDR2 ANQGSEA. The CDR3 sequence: CSVERDNLQYF. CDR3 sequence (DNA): TGCAGCGTTGAACGGGATAACCTTCAGTACTTC. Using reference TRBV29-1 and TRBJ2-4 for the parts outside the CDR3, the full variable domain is SAVISQKPSRDICQRGTSLTIQCQVDSQVTMMFWYRQQPGQSLTLIATANQGSEATYESGFVIDKFPISRPNLTFSTLTVSNMSPEDSSIYLCSVERDNLQYFGAGTRLSVL.

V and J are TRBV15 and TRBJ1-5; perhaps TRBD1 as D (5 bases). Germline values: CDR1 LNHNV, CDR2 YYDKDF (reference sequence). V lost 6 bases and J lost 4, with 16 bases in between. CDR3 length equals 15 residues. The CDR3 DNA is TGTGCCACCAGACTTGGTGGGGGTAGTAATCAGCCCCAGCATTTT. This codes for CATRLGGGSNQPQHF.

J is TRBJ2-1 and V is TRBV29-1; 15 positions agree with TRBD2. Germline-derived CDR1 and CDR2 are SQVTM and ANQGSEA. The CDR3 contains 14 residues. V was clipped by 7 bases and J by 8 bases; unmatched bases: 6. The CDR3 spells CSAGLAGGRDEQFF. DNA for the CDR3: TGCAGCGCCGGACTAGCGGGGGGGAGGGATGAGCAGTTCTTC.

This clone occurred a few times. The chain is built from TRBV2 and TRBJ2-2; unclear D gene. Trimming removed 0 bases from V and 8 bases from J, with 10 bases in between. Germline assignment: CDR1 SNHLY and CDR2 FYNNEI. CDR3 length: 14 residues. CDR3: CASSEALLRGELFF. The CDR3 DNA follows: TGTGCCAGCAGTGAAGCCTTATTAAGGGGGGAGCTGTTTTTT.

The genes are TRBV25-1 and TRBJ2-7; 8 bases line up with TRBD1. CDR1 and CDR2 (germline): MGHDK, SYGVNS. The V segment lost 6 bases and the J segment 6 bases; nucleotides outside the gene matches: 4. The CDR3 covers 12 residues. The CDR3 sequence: CASSRQGSEQYF. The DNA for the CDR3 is TGTGCCAGCAGCCGACAGGGGAGCGAGCAGTACTTC.

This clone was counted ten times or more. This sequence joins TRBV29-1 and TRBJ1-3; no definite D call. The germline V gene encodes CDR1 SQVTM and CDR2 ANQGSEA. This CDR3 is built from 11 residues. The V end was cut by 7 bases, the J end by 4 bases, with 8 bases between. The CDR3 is CSGLRGNTIYF. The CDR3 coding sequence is TGCAGCGGACTGCGCGGAAACACCATATATTTT.

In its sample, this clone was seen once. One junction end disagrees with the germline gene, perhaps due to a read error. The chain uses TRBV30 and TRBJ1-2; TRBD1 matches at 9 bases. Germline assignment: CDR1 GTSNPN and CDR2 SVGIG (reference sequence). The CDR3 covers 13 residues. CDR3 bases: TGCGGGACAGGGAAGGAAGCTAACTATGGCTACACCTTC. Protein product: CGTGKEANYGYTF.

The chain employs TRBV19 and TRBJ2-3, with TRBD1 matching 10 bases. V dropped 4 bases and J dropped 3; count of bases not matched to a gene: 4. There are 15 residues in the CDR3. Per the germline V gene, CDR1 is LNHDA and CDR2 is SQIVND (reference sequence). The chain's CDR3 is CASSKPGQGTDTQYF. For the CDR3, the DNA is TGTGCCAGTAGTAAGCCGGGACAGGGGACAGATACGCAGTATTTT.

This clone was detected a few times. The CDR3: CASSPSPGVMSEAFF. The CDR3 coding sequence is TGTGCCAGCAGCCCAAGTCCAGGGGTGATGTCTGAAGCTTTCTTT. V usage is TRBV7-2 and J usage is TRBJ1-1; tentative D call: TRBD1 (6 bases). Germline V gene sequence: CDR1 SGHTA, CDR2 FQGNSA. CDR3 length: 15 residues. V lost 5 bases and J lost 6, with 19 bases in between.